The 27 T cell receptor beta chains below all came from one sample that was sequenced in a study of blood T cells in healthy people across ages. Combining a sample-barcoded 5' primer with a J-beta primer mix, a second PCR ran for 7 to 11 cycles. TCRdb called the 5' RACE reads again in MiXCR, with one record for every CDR3 protein. The table records about 930,000 distinct CDR3 sequences, roughly 28% of them present only once. This same sample was also part of a study on T cells of mothers and their children.

The sequenced material came from blood. The source is a woman in her thirties or forties in good health.

V and J are TRBV7-2 and TRBJ1-1; the D is unclear. The CDR3 has 13 residues. Trimming removed 8 bases from V and 0 bases from J, with 10 bases in between. The V gene's germline CDR1 is SGHTA and CDR2 FQGNSA. The CDR3 sequence: CASEIPMNTEAFF. CDR3 nucleotide sequence: TGTGCCAGCGAGATTCCGATGAACACTGAAGCTTTCTTT. The full variable domain, in which reference TRBV7-2 and TRBJ1-1 provide the parts outside the CDR3, is GAGVSQSPSNKVTEKGKDVELRCDPISGHTALYWYRQSLGQGLEFLIYFQGNSAPDKSGLPSDRFSAERTGGSVSTLTIQRTQQEDSAVYLCASEIPMNTEAFFGQGTRLTVV.

The chain uses TRBV28 and TRBJ2-5; TRBD2 matches at 8 bases. Trimming cost V 8 bases and J 5 bases; bases outside gene matches: 10. The germline CDR1 and CDR2 sequences are MDHEN and SYDVKM. CDR3 length: 14 residues. The CDR3 DNA is TGTGCCAGCGGCTTTCGGGGGGGCCTGGAGACCCAGTACTTC. This gives the protein CASGFRGGLETQYF.

The V gene is TRBV7-3, the J gene TRBJ2-2; D is ambiguous. The CDR3 extends over 13 amino acids. The germline CDR1 and CDR2 sequences are SGHTA and FQGTGA. Trimming left V 1 base short and J 8 bases short, with 8 bases between. CDR3 DNA sequence: TGTGCCAGCAGCTTAATGTCGACGGGGGAGCTGTTTTTT. Translation: CASSLMSTGELFF.

Regarding this clonotype: At one of its ends the junction is not consistent with the germline gene, which may arise from a read error. The genes are TRBV5-1 and TRBJ2-3; D is unclear. Per the germline V gene, CDR1 is SGHRS and CDR2 is YFSETQ. The CDR3 has 16 residues. The CDR3 region is CANSTQWSARPDTQYF. For the CDR3, the DNA is TGCGCCAACAGCACCCAATGGTCGGCTCGCCCAGATACGCAGTATTTT. The whole variable domain, remainder taken from reference TRBV5-1 and TRBJ2-3, is KAGVTQTPRYLIKTRGQQVTLSCSPISGHRSVSWYQQTPGQGLQFLFEYFSETQRNKGNFPGRFSGRQFSNSRSEMNVSTLELGDSALYLCANSTQWSARPDTQYFGPGTRLTVL.

CDR3 DNA: TGCGCCAGCCGACTTGAGGGCGGCTACACCTTC. It codes for CASRLEGGYTF. The chain carries TRBV5-1 and TRBJ1-2, with D unresolved. CDR3 length: 11 amino acids. The germline CDR1 and CDR2 sequences are SGHRS and YFSETQ. Trimming stripped 7 bases from V and 8 bases from J, with 12 bases between.

This clonotype was found a few times. The chain has TRBV27 and TRBJ2-7, with 11 bases fitting TRBD1. The CDR3 contains 15 residues. The J segment lost 7 bases and the V segment lost 7 bases, leaving 12 bases of the junction unmatched. Looked up from germline, CDR1 is MNHEY and CDR2 is SMNVEV (reference sequence). The CDR3 sequence is CASTQTGTGGWEQYF. In nucleotides, the CDR3 is TGTGCCAGCACCCAAACCGGGACAGGGGGGTGGGAGCAGTACTTC.

Details on this clonotype: This may stem from a read error, because a much larger clone lies one nucleotide away. CDR3 loop: CASSYVSLQGLGHGYTF. The CDR3 DNA is TGTGCCAGCAGTTACGTCAGCCTACAGGGGTTAGGCCATGGCTACACCTTC. J is TRBJ1-2 and V is TRBV6-6, with 7 positions matching TRBD1. The CDR3 consists of 17 residues. The ends lost 2 bases at V and 6 bases at J; junction bases unmatched: 15. Germline assignment: CDR1 MNHNY and CDR2 SVGAGI (reference sequence).

The sample holds many counts of this clonotype. The J gene is TRBJ2-1, the V gene TRBV12-3 or TRBV12-4; 7 nucleotides agree with TRBD1. The CDR3 is made up of 15 amino acids. The trim removed 0 bases at V and 6 bases at J, leaving 5 bases unmatched. As DNA, the CDR3 is TGTGCCAGCAGTTTAGCAGGGGGCCAACCCAATGAGCAGTTCTTC. It translates to CASSLAGGQPNEQFF.

This chain links TRBV29-1 with TRBJ2-5; tentatively, D is TRBD1 or TRBD2 (6 bases each). The CDR3 totals 14 residues. Per the germline V gene, CDR1 is SQVTM and CDR2 is ANQGSEA. V shed 6 bases and J shed 11 bases, with 25 bases lying between them. The CDR3 region is CSVGEGGMGGKQYF. Written as DNA, the CDR3 is TGCAGCGTGGGGGAAGGGGGAATGGGGGGCAAGCAGTACTTC.

This clonotype was counted at least ten times. The chain recombines TRBV18 with TRBJ2-7; 8 bases are shared with TRBD1. Per germline, CDR1 KGHSH and CDR2 LQKENI. The CDR3 contains 15 residues. J was trimmed by 6 bases and V by 0 bases; bases with no gene match: 7. The CDR3: CASSPPGQASGEQYF. The CDR3 DNA sequence: TGTGCCAGCTCACCACCGGGACAGGCGTCGGGCGAGCAGTACTTC.

This clonotype was observed at least ten times. The V and J genes are TRBV6-1 and TRBJ2-5; D may be TRBD1 (6 bases). Trimming removed 4 bases from V and 1 base from J, with 7 bases in between. Germline V CDR1 and CDR2: MNHNS, SASEGT. This CDR3 has 13 residues. The CDR3 protein is CASSGDTQETQYF. The CDR3 DNA reads TGTGCCAGCAGTGGGGACACCCAAGAGACCCAGTACTTC.

This clonotype was seen more than once but under ten times. CDR3 region: CASSLGQGTQNYGYTF. In DNA, the CDR3 is TGTGCCAGCAGTTTAGGCCAGGGGACCCAAAACTATGGCTACACCTTC. This chain uses TRBV27 with TRBJ1-2; D may be TRBD1 (6 bases). The CDR3 loop spans 16 amino acids. Germline V gives CDR1 MNHEY, CDR2 SMNVEV (reference sequence). The V gene lost 2 bases and the J gene lost 2 bases, with 15 bases spanning the gap.

On this clonotype: Lacking the conserved final phenylalanine or tryptophan, this CDR3 likely reflects a read error. The J gene is TRBJ2-3, the V gene TRBV2; D is possibly TRBD2 (5 bases). The CDR3 has 17 residues. Germline V gives CDR1 SNHLY, CDR2 FYNNEI. The V and J ends lost 6 bases and 0 bases respectively, with 19 bases between them. The CDR3 loop is CASSGGWSFTSTDTQYC. The CDR3 region has the DNA TGTGCCAGCAGCGGAGGATGGAGCTTTACGAGCACAGATACGCAGTATTGT.

The rearrangement joins TRBV11-2 to TRBJ2-5; D not resolved. CDR1 is SGHAT, CDR2 FQNNGV, per germline. Between the trimmed V and J ends, which lost 3 bases and 5 bases, there was a span of 13 bases. This CDR3 spans 14 amino acids. The CDR3 loop reads CASSFSGRRETQYF. CDR3 DNA sequence: TGTGCCAGCAGCTTTTCAGGTCGGCGGGAGACCCAGTACTTC.

This chain links TRBV6-5 with TRBJ2-7; 10 nucleotides line up with TRBD1. The V segment lost 0 bases and the J segment 7 bases; nucleotides outside the gene matches: 9. The CDR3 sequence is 16 residues long. Per the germline V gene, CDR1 is MNHEY and CDR2 is SVGAGI. CDR3 sequence reads: CASSYSTGGRYNEQYF. The CDR3 DNA follows: TGTGCCAGCAGTTACTCGACAGGGGGCCGCTACAATGAGCAGTACTTC.

The V call is TRBV5-1, the J call TRBJ2-2, with TRBD1 matching over 9 bases. Germline lookup yields CDR1 SGHRS and CDR2 YFSETQ. CDR3 length: 17 residues. V shed 4 bases and J 7 bases; nucleotides not matched to a gene: 14. In DNA, the CDR3 is TGCGCCAGCAGCCGTCCGATCGGACAGGGGTTGGTCGGGGAGCTGTTTTTT. Protein: CASSRPIGQGLVGELFF.

This clonotype was seen more than once but under ten times. The V and J genes are TRBV27 and TRBJ1-5; no clear D. V was cut by 6 bases and J by 5 bases, with 14 bases left in between. The CDR3 totals 14 residues. Germline CDR1 and CDR2: MNHEY and SMNVEV (reference sequence). The CDR3 protein is CASRRNRGDQPQHF. CDR3 DNA: TGTGCCAGCAGAAGAAACCGCGGGGATCAGCCCCAGCATTTT.

CDR3: CASSLDPGNQPQHF. Written as DNA, the CDR3 is TGTGCCAGCAGCTTAGACCCCGGTAATCAGCCCCAGCATTTT. The chain recombines TRBV7-2 with TRBJ1-5; D remains unclear. This CDR3 is built from 14 residues. The V end lost 1 base, the J end lost 4 bases, and 8 bases lay between the germline ends. Germline lookup yields CDR1 SGHTA and CDR2 FQGNSA.

This chain connects TRBV9 to TRBJ2-7; 8 positions agree with TRBD2. J gave up 0 bases and V 0 bases, and 2 bases lay outside the gene matches. CDR3 length equals 15 residues. Germline V gene lookup returns CDR1 SGDLS and CDR2 YYNGEE. CDR3 protein: CASSVAGTSSYEQYF. CDR3 DNA sequence: TGTGCCAGCAGCGTAGCCGGGACTAGCTCCTACGAGCAGTACTTC.

This chain connects TRBV4-2 to TRBJ2-1, with D unresolved. The V end was cut by 1 base, the J end by 8 bases, with 9 bases between. From germline, CDR1 is LGHNA and CDR2 YNFKEQ. The CDR3 contains 13 residues. The CDR3 sequence: CASSQATCYEQFF. The CDR3, as DNA: TGTGCCAGCAGCCAAGCTACGTGCTATGAGCAGTTCTTC.

The CDR3 DNA is TGTGCCGGCATCGTAACGGGGGACACTGAAGCTTTCTTT. Residues: CAGIVTGDTEAFF. The V gene is TRBV12-3 or TRBV12-4, the J gene TRBJ1-1, with a weak D call TRBD1 (5 bases). The CDR3 is 13 amino acids. Trimming left V 11 bases short and J 3 bases short, with 16 bases between.

The chain recombines TRBV9 with TRBJ2-1; no firm D call. The CDR3 contains 12 residues. Germline CDR1 and CDR2: SGDLS and YYNGEE. Deletions cut 0 bases from V and 12 bases from J, with 10 bases between. CDR3 loop: CASSVEPTTQFF. CDR3 DNA: TGTGCCAGCAGCGTAGAACCGACAACGCAGTTCTTC.

CDR3 residues: CASSLPPGQGTVGYTF. CDR3 DNA sequence: TGTGCCAGCAGCCTTCCGCCGGGACAGGGAACGGTTGGCTACACCTTC. V and J are TRBV6-6 and TRBJ1-2, with 9 nucleotides matching TRBD1. The V and J ends lost 6 bases and 7 bases, in that order; junction bases with no gene match: 15. The V gene's germline CDR1 is MNHNY and CDR2 SVGAGI (reference sequence). The CDR3 has 16 residues.

This rearrangement joins TRBV7-2 to TRBJ1-2; 9 bases fit TRBD1. The V and J ends lost 1 base and 6 bases, in that order; junction bases with no gene match: 6. Germline CDR1 reads SGHTA; CDR2 reads FQGNSA. The CDR3 runs to 15 residues. CDR3 in DNA: TGTGCCAGCAGCTTAGTAGGACAGGGGATTAATGGCTACACCTTC. Translated, it gives CASSLVGQGINGYTF.

The CDR3 nucleotides are TGTGCCACCAGTGATTCGGACAGGGTGGAGCAGTTCTTC. Translated: CATSDSDRVEQFF. The V gene is TRBV24-1, the J gene TRBJ2-1; 8 positions match TRBD1. CDR1 and CDR2 (germline): KGHDR, SFDVKD. The CDR3 sequence is 13 residues long. Germline trimming cut 2 bases from V and 10 bases from J; bases unmatched to any gene: 3.

The chain uses TRBV20-1 and TRBJ1-1, with a possible D match to TRBD1 (5 bases). V lost 3 bases and J 0 bases, leaving 8 bases between the germline ends. The CDR3 covers 13 residues. CDR1 and CDR2 from the germline V gene are DFQATT and SNEGSKA (reference sequence). The CDR3 reads CSASSGLNTEAFF. CDR3 in DNA: TGCAGTGCTAGTTCAGGGTTGAACACTGAAGCTTTCTTT.

V gene TRBV19 combines with J gene TRBJ2-3, with D unresolved. Deletions cut 7 bases from V and 14 bases from J, with 19 bases between. Germline V gene sequence: CDR1 LNHDA, CDR2 SQIVND (reference sequence). This CDR3 spans 12 amino acids. CDR3 coding DNA: TGTGCCAGTACCGTACCGGGTCCCAAGCTGTATTTT. Translating gives CASTVPGPKLYF.